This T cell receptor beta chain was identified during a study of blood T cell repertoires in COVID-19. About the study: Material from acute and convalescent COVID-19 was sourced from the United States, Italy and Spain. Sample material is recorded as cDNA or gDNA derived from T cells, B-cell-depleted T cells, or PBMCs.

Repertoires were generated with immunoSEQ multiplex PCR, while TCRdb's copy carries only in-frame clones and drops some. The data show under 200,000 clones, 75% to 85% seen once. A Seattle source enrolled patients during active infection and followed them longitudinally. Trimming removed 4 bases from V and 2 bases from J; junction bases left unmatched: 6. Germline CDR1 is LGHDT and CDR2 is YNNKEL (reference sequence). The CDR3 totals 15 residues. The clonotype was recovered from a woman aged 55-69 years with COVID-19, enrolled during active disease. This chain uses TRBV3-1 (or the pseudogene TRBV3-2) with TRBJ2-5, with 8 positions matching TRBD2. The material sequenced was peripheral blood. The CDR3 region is CASSLGGGIQETQYF. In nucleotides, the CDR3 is TGTGCCAGCAGCCTCGGGGGGGGGATACAAGAGACCCAGTACTTC.